Listed below are T cell receptor beta chains from one sample, sequenced in a study of blood T cell repertoires in COVID-19. Sequencing was performed with immunoSEQ multiplex PCR; in TCRdb, only in-frame clones are kept and a portion is missing. The table lists over 200,000 clones, 82% of them singletons. Sample: peripheral blood. These receptors came from a woman aged 40 to 50 with acute or convalescent COVID-19. Both conserved end residues are part of each CDR3. D genes are given only for firm matches. The listing skips clone size in some rows; elsewhere it reads once, few, many or a size class.

clone size: .; D gene: .; J gene: TRBJ2-7; V gene: TRBV10-2; CDR3 protein: CASSERVLNEQYF; CDR3 DNA: TGCGCCAGCAGTGAGCGGGTACTGAACGAGCAGTACTTC
clone size: once; D gene: TRBD2; J gene: TRBJ2-2; V gene: TRBV5-4; CDR3 protein: CASSPGLAGGIANTGELFF; CDR3 DNA: TGTGCCAGCAGCCCGGGACTAGCGGGAGGGATCGCGAACACCGGGGAGCTGTTTTTT
clone size: .; D gene: TRBD1; J gene: TRBJ1-1; V gene: TRBV6-5; CDR3 protein: CASSYGQVNTEAFF; CDR3 DNA: TGTGCCAGCAGTTACGGACAGGTGAACACTGAAGCTTTCTTT
clone size: .; D gene: TRBD1; J gene: TRBJ2-7; V gene: TRBV6-5; CDR3 protein: CASKPGQGAEQYF; CDR3 DNA: TGTGCCAGCAAGCCGGGACAGGGGGCCGAGCAGTACTTC
clone size: .; D gene: TRBD1; J gene: TRBJ1-2; V gene: TRBV6-2/TRBV6-3; CDR3 protein: CASSYSFGTGPGYTF; CDR3 DNA: TGTGCCAGCAGTTATTCCTTTGGGACAGGCCCCGGCTACACCTTC
clone size: .; D gene: TRBD2; J gene: TRBJ2-7; V gene: TRBV10-3; CDR3 protein: CAIAQTSGSGEQYF; CDR3 DNA: TGTGCCATCGCCCAGACTAGCGGGAGCGGCGAGCAGTACTTC
clone size: once; D gene: .; J gene: TRBJ1-4; V gene: TRBV6-5; CDR3 protein: CASRRDNEKLFF; CDR3 DNA: TGTGCCAGCAGGAGGGATAATGAAAAACTGTTTTTT
clone size: .; D gene: .; J gene: TRBJ2-3; V gene: TRBV6-5; CDR3 protein: CASSPGWPGTDTQYF; CDR3 DNA: TGTGCCAGCAGCCCAGGATGGCCTGGCACAGATACGCAGTATTTT
clone size: few; D gene: .; J gene: TRBJ2-7; V gene: TRBV30; CDR3 protein: CAWSVSVESSYEQYF; CDR3 DNA: TGTGCCTGGAGTGTGAGTGTCGAGAGCTCCTACGAGCAGTACTTC
clone size: .; D gene: TRBD1; J gene: TRBJ1-4; V gene: TRBV24-1; CDR3 protein: CATFDRGREKLFF; CDR3 DNA: TGTGCCACCTTCGACAGGGGGCGAGAAAAACTGTTTTTT
clone size: .; D gene: .; J gene: TRBJ1-2; V gene: TRBV27; CDR3 protein: CASSLGGNYGYTF; CDR3 DNA: TGTGCCAGCAGTTTGGGGGGGAACTATGGCTACACCTTC
clone size: .; D gene: TRBD2; J gene: TRBJ2-7; V gene: TRBV6-5; CDR3 protein: CASRGSGRSHEQYF; CDR3 DNA: TGTGCCAGCAGGGGTAGCGGGAGGTCCCACGAGCAGTACTTC
clone size: .; D gene: TRBD2; J gene: TRBJ2-7; V gene: TRBV6-2/TRBV6-3; CDR3 protein: CASSYYTSGSYEQYF; CDR3 DNA: TGTGCCAGCAGTTACTATACTAGCGGATCCTACGAGCAGTACTTC
clone size: once; D gene: .; J gene: TRBJ1-5; V gene: TRBV28; CDR3 protein: CASSPSLGVGQPQHF; CDR3 DNA: TGTGCCAGCAGCCCCTCCTTGGGAGTCGGTCAGCCCCAGCATTTT
clone size: .; D gene: .; J gene: TRBJ2-7; V gene: TRBV5-4; CDR3 protein: CASSLPGSSYEQYF; CDR3 DNA: TGTGCCAGCAGCTTGCCTGGGAGCTCCTACGAGCAGTACTTC
clone size: .; D gene: TRBD1; J gene: TRBJ1-3; V gene: TRBV15; CDR3 protein: CATSREWLQGSGNTIYF; CDR3 DNA: TGTGCCACCAGCAGAGAGTGGTTACAGGGGAGCGGAAACACCATATATTTT
clone size: .; D gene: .; J gene: TRBJ1-5; V gene: TRBV5-6; CDR3 protein: CASSLQGMYNQPQHF; CDR3 DNA: TGTGCCAGCAGCTTGCAGGGGATGTACAATCAGCCCCAGCATTTT
clone size: .; D gene: TRBD2; J gene: TRBJ2-1; V gene: TRBV6-5; CDR3 protein: CASSKLAGGWNEQFF; CDR3 DNA: TGTGCCAGCAGTAAACTAGCGGGAGGGTGGAATGAGCAGTTCTTC
clone size: .; D gene: .; J gene: TRBJ1-1; V gene: TRBV7-8; CDR3 protein: CASSSPDRRHTEAFF; CDR3 DNA: TGTGCCAGCAGCTCGCCCGACAGGAGGCACACTGAAGCTTTCTTT
clone size: .; D gene: TRBD2; J gene: TRBJ2-5; V gene: TRBV5-1; CDR3 protein: CASSLRIASGTYQETQYF; CDR3 DNA: TGCGCCAGCAGCTTGAGGATCGCTAGCGGGACGTACCAAGAGACCCAGTACTTC
clone size: .; D gene: .; J gene: TRBJ2-1; V gene: TRBV5-1; CDR3 protein: CASSLDGGSYNEQFF; CDR3 DNA: TGCGCCAGCAGCTTGGATGGCGGGTCGTACAATGAGCAGTTCTTC
clone size: .; D gene: .; J gene: TRBJ2-3; V gene: TRBV5-1; CDR3 protein: CASSLGGYADTQYF; CDR3 DNA: TGCGCCAGCAGCTTAGGCGGGTACGCAGATACGCAGTATTTT
clone size: .; D gene: TRBD2; J gene: TRBJ2-3; V gene: TRBV9; CDR3 protein: CASSEGPSGFTDTQYF; CDR3 DNA: TGTGCCAGCAGTGAGGGTCCTAGCGGGTTCACAGATACGCAGTATTTT
clone size: .; D gene: TRBD1; J gene: TRBJ1-4; V gene: TRBV30; CDR3 protein: CAWSKRQGLSTNEKLFF; CDR3 DNA: TGTGCCTGGAGCAAGAGACAGGGGTTGTCCACTAATGAAAAACTGTTTTTT
clone size: .; D gene: TRBD2; J gene: TRBJ2-1; V gene: TRBV2; CDR3 protein: CASKGASGSTTEQFF; CDR3 DNA: TGTGCCAGCAAGGGAGCTAGCGGGAGTACGACTGAGCAGTTCTTC
clone size: .; D gene: TRBD2; J gene: TRBJ2-1; V gene: TRBV13; CDR3 protein: CASSFLAGGHNEQFF; CDR3 DNA: TGTGCCAGCAGCTTTCTAGCGGGGGGCCATAATGAGCAGTTCTTC
clone size: few; D gene: .; J gene: TRBJ1-5; V gene: TRBV10-3; CDR3 protein: CAISGGPNQPQHF; CDR3 DNA: TGTGCCATCAGTGGGGGGCCCAATCAGCCCCAGCATTTT
clone size: .; D gene: .; J gene: TRBJ2-4; V gene: TRBV4-2; CDR3 protein: CATAVQVEDIQYF; CDR3 DNA: TGTGCCACAGCGGTGCAGGTCGAAGACATTCAGTACTTC
clone size: .; D gene: .; J gene: TRBJ2-7; V gene: TRBV29-1; CDR3 protein: CSVVLGSEQYF; CDR3 DNA: TGCAGCGTTGTGCTCGGGTCCGAGCAGTACTTC
clone size: .; D gene: .; J gene: TRBJ2-1; V gene: TRBV27; CDR3 protein: CASGQGNYNEQFF; CDR3 DNA: TGTGCCAGCGGGCAGGGGAACTACAATGAGCAGTTCTTC
clone size: few; D gene: .; J gene: TRBJ1-1; V gene: TRBV12-3/TRBV12-4; CDR3 protein: CASTLGLGGTFF; CDR3 DNA: TGTGCCAGCACCTTGGGGCTCGGTGGAACTTTCTTT
clone size: .; D gene: TRBD2; J gene: TRBJ2-3; V gene: TRBV19; CDR3 protein: CASRAGGQDTQYF; CDR3 DNA: TGTGCCAGTAGAGCGGGGGGGCAAGATACGCAGTATTTT
clone size: once; D gene: .; J gene: TRBJ1-1; V gene: TRBV29-1; CDR3 protein: CSSVRGGTEAFF; CDR3 DNA: TGCAGCTCCGTCAGGGGTGGAACTGAAGCTTTCTTT
clone size: .; D gene: TRBD1; J gene: TRBJ2-2; V gene: TRBV12-5; CDR3 protein: CASAAGTATGELFF; CDR3 DNA: TGTGCTAGTGCGGCCGGGACAGCCACCGGGGAGCTGTTTTTT
clone size: .; D gene: .; J gene: TRBJ2-6; V gene: TRBV27; CDR3 protein: CASSLDGAGTGANVLTF; CDR3 DNA: TGTGCCAGCAGTTTGGATGGTGCGGGTACTGGGGCCAACGTCCTGACTTTC
clone size: few; D gene: .; J gene: TRBJ2-7; V gene: TRBV14; CDR3 protein: CASSQANKRGKSYLFYEQYF; CDR3 DNA: TGTGCCAGCAGCCAAGCCAATAAAAGGGGAAAGAGCTATTTGTTCTACGAGCAGTACTTC
clone size: .; D gene: .; J gene: TRBJ2-1; V gene: TRBV29-1; CDR3 protein: CSVEVGISYNEQFF; CDR3 DNA: TGCAGCGTTGAAGTCGGGATTTCCTACAATGAGCAGTTCTTC
clone size: .; D gene: TRBD2; J gene: TRBJ2-2; V gene: TRBV9; CDR3 protein: CASSPSGSTGELFF; CDR3 DNA: TGTGCCAGCAGCCCTAGCGGGAGCACCGGGGAGCTGTTTTTT
clone size: .; D gene: .; J gene: TRBJ1-6; V gene: TRBV19; CDR3 protein: CAAQGMGNSPLHF; CDR3 DNA: TGTGCCGCCCAGGGGATGGGTAATTCACCCCTCCACTTT
clone size: .; D gene: .; J gene: TRBJ2-2; V gene: TRBV29-1; CDR3 protein: CSVSTGLGELFF; CDR3 DNA: TGCAGCGTTTCGACGGGGTTAGGGGAGCTGTTTTTT
clone size: .; D gene: .; J gene: TRBJ2-3; V gene: TRBV5-1; CDR3 protein: CASSLGDSDTQYF; CDR3 DNA: TGCGCCAGCAGCTTGGGCGACTCGGATACGCAGTATTTT
clone size: .; D gene: .; J gene: TRBJ2-7; V gene: TRBV6-6; CDR3 protein: CATWGDPYEQYF; CDR3 DNA: TGTGCCACTTGGGGAGACCCCTACGAGCAGTACTTC
clone size: .; D gene: .; J gene: TRBJ2-3; V gene: TRBV18; CDR3 protein: CASSPTGSRTDTQYF; CDR3 DNA: TGTGCCAGCTCACCTACAGGGTCGAGGACAGATACGCAGTATTTT
clone size: once; D gene: .; J gene: TRBJ1-4; V gene: TRBV27; CDR3 protein: CASSFRGGNEKLFF; CDR3 DNA: TGTGCCAGCAGTTTTAGGGGAGGAAATGAAAAACTGTTTTTT
clone size: .; D gene: TRBD1; J gene: TRBJ1-2; V gene: TRBV7-2; CDR3 protein: CASSSSSSTGAYGYTF; CDR3 DNA: TGTGCCAGCAGCTCCAGTTCCTCGACAGGGGCCTATGGCTACACCTTC
clone size: .; D gene: TRBD1; J gene: TRBJ2-1; V gene: TRBV7-9; CDR3 protein: CASSESTGDEQFF; CDR3 DNA: TGTGCCAGCAGCGAAAGCACAGGGGATGAGCAGTTCTTC
clone size: .; D gene: .; J gene: TRBJ1-5; V gene: TRBV7-8; CDR3 protein: CASSLGGYRNQPQHF; CDR3 DNA: TGTGCCAGCAGCTTGGGGGGTTATCGCAATCAGCCCCAGCATTTT
clone size: .; D gene: TRBD1; J gene: TRBJ2-7; V gene: TRBV5-1; CDR3 protein: CASSASSGTGSYEQYF; CDR3 DNA: TGCGCCAGCAGCGCCAGCTCCGGGACAGGCTCCTACGAGCAGTACTTC
clone size: .; D gene: TRBD1; J gene: TRBJ2-7; V gene: TRBV5-1; CDR3 protein: CASSLGQGLYEQYF; CDR3 DNA: TGCGCCAGCAGCCTAGGACAGGGGCTCTACGAGCAGTACTTC
clone size: .; D gene: .; J gene: TRBJ1-2; V gene: TRBV18; CDR3 protein: CASSPPEGDLYGYTF; CDR3 DNA: TGTGCCAGCTCACCACCGGAAGGGGATTTGTATGGCTACACCTTC
clone size: .; D gene: .; J gene: TRBJ2-3; V gene: TRBV11-2; CDR3 protein: CASSLDGGYTDTQYF; CDR3 DNA: TGTGCCAGCAGCTTAGACGGGGGTTACACAGATACGCAGTATTTT
clone size: .; D gene: TRBD1; J gene: TRBJ2-1; V gene: TRBV7-6; CDR3 protein: CASSLTGTYNEQFF; CDR3 DNA: TGTGCCAGCAGCCTGACAGGGACCTACAATGAGCAGTTCTTC
clone size: .; D gene: TRBD1; J gene: TRBJ1-2; V gene: TRBV14; CDR3 protein: CASSQEGEGANYGYTF; CDR3 DNA: TGTGCCAGCAGCCAAGAGGGAGAGGGGGCAAACTATGGCTACACCTTC